A selection of T cell receptor beta chains follows, all from one sample in a study of OX40 agonist ivuxolimab in advanced cancers. Method: immunoSEQ multiplex PCR; TCRdb's copy keeps in-frame clones and lacks some. The repertoire includes about 58,000 clones, around 86% of them detected once, and roughly 3.4% sits in the top ten. Source: CD4+ or CD8+ T cells sorted from blood, taken in a trial of the OX40 agonist ivuxolimab. These receptors all come from an adult with an advanced solid tumor such as melanoma, head and neck, liver or kidney cancer. Each CDR3 is given with its conserved first and last residue. A D gene is named only where the DNA matches it firmly. Where a row states a size, it is once, few, many or the class of an expanded clone; other rows omit it.

- | TRBJ1-1 | - | TRBV7-9 | CASSLSGAGEAFF | TGTGCCAGCAGCTTGTCGGGGGCGGGTGAAGCTTTCTTT
- | TRBJ2-1 | - | TRBV5-1 | CASRVGGGHNEQFF | TGCGCCAGCAGGGTTGGCGGGGGCCACAATGAGCAGTTCTTC
few | TRBJ1-1 | - | TRBV28 | CASSFWNTEAFF | TGTGCCAGCAGTTTTTGGAACACTGAAGCTTTCTTT
- | TRBJ1-2 | - | TRBV19 | CASSSGAGYGYTF | TGTGCCAGTAGTAGTGGAGCTGGGTATGGCTACACCTTC
- | TRBJ1-2 | - | TRBV29-1 | CSVEVNEGYTF | TGCAGCGTTGAGGTTAACGAGGGCTACACCTTC
- | TRBJ2-1 | - | TRBV23-1 | CASSQSRARTYNEQFF | TGCGCCAGCAGTCAATCTCGGGCCAGAACCTACAATGAGCAGTTCTTC
medium-sized | TRBJ1-4 | - | TRBV2 | CASSTQGPGEKLFF | TGTGCCAGCAGTACACAGGGCCCTGGCGAAAAACTGTTTTTT
- | TRBJ2-5 | TRBD2 | TRBV5-1 | CASSPSGGGETQYF | TGCGCCAGCAGCCCTAGCGGGGGCGGGGAGACCCAGTACTTC
- | TRBJ2-5 | TRBD2 | TRBV7-7 | CASSTRTSGGRQETQYF | TGTGCTAGCAGCACCCGGACTAGCGGGGGGAGACAAGAGACCCAGTACTTC
- | TRBJ2-4 | TRBD1 | TRBV29-1 | CSVEDPPGQGKNIQYF | TGCAGCGTTGAAGATCCACCGGGACAGGGGAAAAACATTCAGTACTTC
few | TRBJ2-2 | - | TRBV7-2 | CASSWSHGAGELFF | TGTGCCAGCAGCTGGTCCCATGGGGCCGGGGAGCTGTTTTTT
- | TRBJ2-1 | - | TRBV5-6 | CASSWQGISSYNEQFF | TGTGCCAGCAGCTGGCAGGGGATTAGCTCCTACAATGAGCAGTTCTTC
- | TRBJ1-1 | TRBD1 | TRBV5-4 | CASSLYRGRSETEAFF | TGTGCCAGCAGCTTGTACAGGGGGCGAAGCGAAACTGAAGCTTTCTTT
- | TRBJ1-1 | - | TRBV7-2 | CASSHSGGLNTEAFF | TGTGCCAGCAGTCACTCCGGGGGGTTGAACACTGAAGCTTTCTTT
- | TRBJ2-7 | - | TRBV5-8 | CASSPGGRGWDEQYF | TGTGCCAGCAGCCCAGGGGGGCGGGGATGGGACGAGCAGTACTTC
- | TRBJ2-7 | - | TRBV4-3 | CASSQEGGVVYEQYF | TGCGCCAGCAGCCAAGAGGGGGGAGTGGTGTACGAGCAGTACTTC
- | TRBJ1-6 | TRBD1 | TRBV28 | CASSERGRWNSPLHF | TGTGCCAGCAGTGAAAGGGGGCGCTGGAATTCACCCCTCCACTTT
- | TRBJ2-7 | - | TRBV6-6 | CASSYSGWGYDEQYF | TGTGCCAGCAGTTACTCGGGATGGGGGTACGACGAGCAGTACTTC
- | TRBJ2-5 | - | TRBV28 | CATYRAPETQYF | TGTGCCACCTACAGGGCTCCAGAGACCCAGTACTTC
- | TRBJ2-7 | TRBD2 | TRBV18 | CASSPSSPPGGEQYF | TGTGCCAGCTCACCGTCTTCGCCGCCCGGGGGGGAGCAGTACTTC
- | TRBJ2-3 | - | TRBV6-6 | CASNRGTDTQYF | TGTGCCAGCAACCGTGGCACAGATACGCAGTATTTT
- | TRBJ1-4 | TRBD1 | TRBV2 | CASSADRGAGRKLFF | TGTGCCAGCAGCGCCGACAGGGGGGCGGGTAGAAAACTGTTTTTT
- | TRBJ2-6 | - | TRBV6-1 | CASSEMDSGANVLTF | TGTGCCAGCAGTGAAATGGACTCTGGGGCCAACGTCCTGACTTTC
- | TRBJ1-2 | - | TRBV5-7 | CASSAYTAYYGYTF | TGTGCCAGCAGCGCCTACACAGCCTACTATGGCTACACCTTC
- | TRBJ2-7 | TRBD2 | TRBV5-1 | CASSWGPGVGGNEQYF | TGCGCCAGCAGCTGGGGACCGGGGGTGGGAGGGAACGAGCAGTACTTC
- | TRBJ1-5 | - | TRBV7-8 | CASSLKSGWVNQPQHF | TGTGCCAGCAGCTTAAAATCAGGGTGGGTAAATCAGCCCCAGCATTTT
- | TRBJ1-5 | - | TRBV18 | CATSEQTSNQPQHF | TGTGCCACCTCTGAACAGACTAGCAATCAGCCCCAGCATTTT
- | TRBJ1-3 | - | TRBV7-2 | CASRNQAAGNTIYF | TGTGCCAGCAGGAATCAAGCGGCTGGAAACACCATATATTTT
- | TRBJ1-4 | - | TRBV30 | CAWSEWGKLFF | TGTGCCTGGAGTGAGTGGGGGAAACTGTTTTTT